The source of this T cell receptor beta chain is a study of shared clonotypes between healthy human individuals. As for the study in general: Three CD4 naive, three CD4 memory, two CD8 naive and one CD8 memory plate were used per donor.

CDR3 length: 14 amino acids. CDR1 is MNHNS and CDR2 is SASEGT in the germline V gene. Trimming stripped 6 bases from V and 3 bases from J, with 14 bases between. Healthy HIV-negative adults without recent acute infections or vaccinations served as donors. The study's findings and limits: The researchers took only blood, and tissue repertoires probably look different.

Of note for this clone: Its antigen remains unknown.

Assay: immunoSEQ multiplex PCR; the TCRdb copy retains only in-frame clones and omits some. Of approximately 1.5 million clones detected, nearly 99% appear once; the ten largest clones hold around 0.47%. The sample taken for sequencing was naive CD4+ T cells sorted from blood. Subset defined: CD45RA+ positively selected. The clonotype originates from a man between 25 and 39 years old in good health. This sequence joins TRBV6-1 and TRBJ1-2; no reliable D call. The CDR3 DNA reads as TGTGCCAGCAGAGATCCGGGATCCTACTATGGCTACACCTTC. Translated: CASRDPGSYYGYTF.